This T cell receptor beta chain was documented in a study of blood T cell repertoires in COVID-19. Study-wide context: The United States, Italy and Spain were the sources of the acute and convalescent COVID-19 samples. The analysed material was cDNA or gDNA that came from T cells, B-cell-depleted T cells, or PBMCs.

CDR1 and CDR2 (germline): LNHNV, YYDKDF (reference sequence). The CDR3 loop spans 14 amino acids. V gave up 9 bases and J gave up 14 bases, with 23 bases separating them. In the authors' workflow: Amplification of reference gene primers was used by the study to estimate nucleated cell counts. Some clones are missing from TCRdb's copy, which holds only in-frame ones; the method was immunoSEQ multiplex PCR. The V and J calls and clone size are taken from that table; D and trimming were inferred from the DNA. This sample has 100,000 or so clones, with approximately 84% found just once. This clonotype was obtained from a human donor in a cohort sampled during active COVID-19. Sequenced material: peripheral blood. The V and J genes are TRBV15 and TRBJ1-6; D not certain. CDR3 loop: CATARRGGGSALHF. The CDR3 DNA reads as TGTGCCACAGCGAGGCGGGGTGGAGGTTCGGCCCTCCACTTT. Full variable domain (rest looked up from reference TRBV15 and TRBJ1-6): DAMVIQNPRYQVTQFGKPVTLSCSQTLNHNVMYWYQQKSSQAPKLLFHYYDKDFNNEADTPDNFQSRRPNTSFCFLDIRSPGLGDTAMYLCATARRGGGSALHFGNGTRLTVT.